The source of this T cell receptor (beta chain) is a study of blood T cells in healthy people across ages. Findings and limits, study-wide: Significant beta diversity loss was already apparent by age roughly 40, declining roughly linearly.

Primed by a sample-barcoded 5' primer and a J-beta primer mix, a second PCR proceeded for roughly 7 to 11 cycles. TCRdb recomputed calls from the 5' RACE reads with MiXCR, one row per CDR3 protein. The repertoire has approximately 900,000 distinct CDR3 sequences, almost 30% of them found once; the top ten carry approximately 10%. The sample holds many counts of this clonotype. Its cognate antigen is unknown. This sample also appeared in a second study, on T cells of mothers and their children.

This receptor was obtained from a woman aged 40 to 55 in good health. Sequencing was done on a sample of blood.

DNA for the CDR3: TGTGCCAGCAGCCGACCCGGCACTTCAGATGAGCAGTTCTTC. Amino acids: CASSRPGTSDEQFF. The chain combines TRBV3-1 with TRBJ2-1, with D uncertain. Germline V lookup: CDR1 LGHDT, CDR2 YNNKEL (reference sequence). The CDR3 spans 14 residues. V was trimmed by 4 bases and J by 8 bases, leaving 15 bases between them.